Sequencing of this T cell receptor beta chain was carried out in a study of cytomegalovirus exposure and HLA in healthy donors. CDR1 KGHSH and CDR2 LQKENI come from the germline V gene. This CDR3 contains 14 residues. The V gene lost 4 bases and the J gene lost 3 bases, with 12 bases spanning the gap. The count of this clone is one. The PCR employed 60 Vbeta primers together with 13 Jbeta primers. Libraries were prepared by immunoSEQ multiplex PCR; TCRdb keeps only in-frame clonotypes and omits some of them. This sample has approximately 93,000 clones; about 78% occur once, and the top ten carry under 4%.

This rearrangement joins TRBV18 to TRBJ1-1; TRBD1 is a possible D gene (5 bases). Input material: PBMCs. This clonotype was sampled from a woman in her forties in good health and CMV-seronegative. The CDR3 loop reads CASSQGSRYTEAFF. The CDR3 DNA is TGTGCCAGCTCACAGGGGTCCAGATACACTGAAGCTTTCTTT.